The source of this T cell receptor beta chain is a study of blood T cell repertoires in COVID-19. Across the study: The United States, Italy and Spain provided the acute and convalescent COVID-19 samples. In each case, the material was cDNA or gDNA derived from T cells, B-cell-depleted T cells, or PBMCs.

In the original analysis: Reference gene primer amplification yielded estimated nucleated cell counts. TCRdb's copy holds only in-frame clones and misses some; the assay was immunoSEQ multiplex PCR. V, J and clone size are those of that table, while D and trimming were read from the DNA. The data show some 190,000 clones, with nearly 80% seen just once and 13% to 15% held by the top ten. V gave up 5 bases and J gave up 7 bases; unmatched junction bases: 2. This CDR3 is 11 amino acids long. Germline assignment: CDR1 MDHEN and CDR2 SYDVKM. Sequencing was performed on PBMCs or T cells enriched from blood (not recorded which). The chain carries TRBV28 and TRBJ2-7; 7 bases match TRBD2. The origin of this receptor is a man in his 60s who had been exposed to COVID-19. DNA for the CDR3: TGTGCCAGCAGTATCGGGGGGGAGCAGTACTTC. Encoded protein: CASSIGGEQYF.